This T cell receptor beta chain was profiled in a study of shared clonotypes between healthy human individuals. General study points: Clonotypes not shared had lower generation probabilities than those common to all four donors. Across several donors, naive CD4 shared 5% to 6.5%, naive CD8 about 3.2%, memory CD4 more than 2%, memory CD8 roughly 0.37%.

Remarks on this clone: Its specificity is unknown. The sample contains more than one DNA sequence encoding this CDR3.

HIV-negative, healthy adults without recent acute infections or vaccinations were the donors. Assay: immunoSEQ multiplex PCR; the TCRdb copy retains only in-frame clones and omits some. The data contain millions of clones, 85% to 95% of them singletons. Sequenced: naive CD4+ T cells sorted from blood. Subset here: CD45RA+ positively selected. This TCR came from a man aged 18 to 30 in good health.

The CDR3 loop reads CASSLGGGGGETQYF. Written as DNA, the CDR3 is TGTGCCAGCAGCTTAGGAGGAGGGGGAGGGGAGACCCAGTACTTC. The chain uses TRBV7-2 and TRBJ2-5; possibly TRBD2 for D (7 bases). Germline V gene data show CDR1 as SGHTA and CDR2 as FQGNSA. This CDR3 is built from 15 residues. V lost 1 base and J 5 bases, leaving 14 bases between the germline ends.